One and the same sample provided the 8 T cell receptor beta chains below, sequenced in a study of a mutant IDH1 vaccine in newly diagnosed glioma (dated by TCRdb to the early 2020s). The time point label, read with the paper, signifies: week 47, end of study. Each vaccine dose was 300 ug of a 20-mer mutant IDH1 peptide in Montanide, given subcutaneously with topical imiquimod. The antigens of these receptors remain unknown. The method was the immunoSEQ multiplex PCR assay. The clones in this table, taken by TCRdb from immuneACCESS, are in-frame only. Not every clone is retained; where verified, under half of the shortfall comes from an unresolved V gene, and the cause of the rest is unknown. The sample yields some 62,000 clones; around 83% were counted once. Around 4% of the sample is held by the ten biggest clonotypes. Sequencing was performed on PBMCs, taken from a glioma patient whose treatment included an IDH1 peptide vaccine. Receptor source: a man aged 25-45 years with glioma.

The gene calls are TRBV5-1 and TRBJ1-4, with D perhaps TRBD1 (6 bases). The CDR3 runs to 15 residues. Germline loops: CDR1 SGHRS, CDR2 YFSETQ. V lost 0 bases, J lost 8 bases, and 14 bases lay in between. Here the CDR3 DNA reads TGCGCCAGCAGCTTGGCGCGCAGGGGAATGGAAAAACTGTTTTTT. Its translation is CASSLARRGMEKLFF.

The rearrangement joins TRBV6-1 to TRBJ2-2; D is possibly TRBD2 (6 bases). V was trimmed by 7 bases and J by 3 bases, leaving 12 bases between them. The germline CDR1 and CDR2 sequences are MNHNS and SASEGT. The CDR3 consists of 14 residues. CDR3 coding DNA: TGTGCCAGCAACGGAGGGGTATACACCGGGGAGCTGTTTTTT. Translated, it gives CASNGGVYTGELFF.

This clone was observed a single time. The gene calls are TRBV11-2 and TRBJ1-4; 7 nucleotides line up with TRBD1. Per germline, CDR1 SGHAT and CDR2 FQNNGV. This CDR3 comprises 17 residues. The V and J ends lost 5 bases and 0 bases, in that order; junction bases with no gene match: 9. This CDR3 is CASSGGRGWSTNEKLFF. Here the CDR3 DNA reads TGTGCCAGCAGCGGTGGCAGGGGGTGGTCAACTAATGAAAAACTGTTTTTT.

In its sample, this clone was seen a few times. CDR3 DNA sequence: TGTGCCAGCAGTTACTCTTTTCTTGACACCGGGGAGCTGTTTTTT. Translated: CASSYSFLDTGELFF. V usage is TRBV6-5 and J usage is TRBJ2-2; the D is unclear. V shed 0 bases and J shed 3 bases, with 8 bases lying between them. The CDR3 totals 15 residues. Germline V gene lookup returns CDR1 MNHEY and CDR2 SVGAGI.

This clone showed up just a few times. The V gene is TRBV5-1, the J gene TRBJ2-6; 7 bases agree with TRBD2. V was clipped by 0 bases and J by 2 bases; unmatched bases: 2. The CDR3 is 16 amino acids. The germline CDR1 and CDR2 sequences are SGHRS and YFSETQ. CDR3 sequence: CASSLAGGAGANVLTF. In DNA, the CDR3 is TGCGCCAGCAGCTTGGCGGGGGGAGCTGGGGCCAACGTCCTGACTTTC.

This clone was seen only a few times. V and J are TRBV29-1 and TRBJ1-5, with D hard to call. The CDR3 is 13 amino acids. Trimming took 1 base from V and 6 from J, leaving 10 bases between them. The V gene's germline CDR1 is SQVTM and CDR2 ANQGSEA. CDR3 loop: CSVEGPEGQPQHF. The CDR3 region has the DNA TGCAGCGTTGAAGGGCCCGAGGGTCAGCCCCAGCATTTT.

This chain links TRBV6-1 with TRBJ2-1, with 9 bases lining up with TRBD1. V was pared by 7 bases and J by 7 bases, with 8 bases of the junction left unmatched. Germline CDR1 reads MNHNS; CDR2 reads SASEGT. This CDR3 comprises 14 residues. CDR3 bases: TGTGCCAGCACTCCGGGACAGGGTCTGAATGAGCAGTTCTTC. It specifies CASTPGQGLNEQFF.

This clone was seen a single time. This chain connects TRBV7-9 to TRBJ2-3; 10 bases align to TRBD1. CDR1 SEHNR and CDR2 FQNEAQ come from the germline V gene (reference sequence). The CDR3 sequence is 15 residues long. Trimming at V came to 2 bases and at J to 4 bases, leaving 3 bases not matched to a gene. The CDR3 nucleotides read TGTGCCAGCAGCTTACGACAGGGGGCTTCAGATACGCAGTATTTT. It codes for CASSLRQGASDTQYF.